This T cell receptor (beta chain) stems from a study of cytomegalovirus exposure and HLA in healthy donors. General study points: Later analysis associated a missense DCLRE1C variant with TCR beta V- and J-gene trimming. Earlier findings revealed that most TCR beta V segments proved productive either about 90% or about 30% of the time. In terms of immune exposure information, only CMV serostatus was available. When the data were analyzed later, several of the most significant clusters appeared to be linked to common viral pathogens.

PCR was performed using 60 Vbeta and 13 Jbeta primers. Data came from immunoSEQ multiplex PCR; TCRdb stores just in-frame clones and leaves some out. This sample has fewer than 200,000 clones, with about 70% found just once. A note on this clone: Its antigen is not known.

The germline gives CDR1 GTSNPN, CDR2 SVGIG (reference sequence). The CDR3 consists of 15 residues. The V gene end was trimmed by 3 bases and the J gene end by 3 bases; junction bases not matched to a gene: 6. The receptor comes from a woman in her 30s in good health and CMV-seronegative. The sample comprised PBMCs. V is TRBV30 and J is TRBJ1-4, with 8 bases that match TRBD1. CDR3 loop: CAWRQGGRSNEKLFF. CDR3 DNA sequence: TGTGCCTGGAGACAGGGGGGACGATCTAATGAAAAACTGTTTTTT.